Listed here is a single TCR beta chain. This clonotype was recorded at least ten times. Its specific antigen is unknown. Base qualities are missing; no much larger clone stands one base away. Per the publication, the time point label means: newly diagnosed GD, antithyroid drugs for less than 3 months. RNA was extracted from PBMCs in TRIzol for both TCR sequencing and RNA sequencing. Graves' disease was diagnosed according to American Thyroid Association guidelines. The patients came from an endocrinology department in Xi'an, China. Each patient gave around 9 milliliters of peripheral blood, collected in an EDTA anticoagulant tube. Ficoll Paque Plus density gradient separation was used to isolate PBMCs, and no additional T cell sorting was done. RNA quality was checked with an Agilent 2100 Bioanalyzer and agarose gel, and concentration with a NanoDrop 2000. From the cysteine through the phenylalanine, the CDR3 covers 14 amino acids. Only the CDR3 part of the read is kept: 42 bases, read in frame from the first base. V and J are truncated by 6 bases and 5 bases respectively, leaving an intervening sequence of 17 bases.

This sample was taken from a study of regulatory T cells in long-lasting Graves disease (dated by TCRdb to the early 2020s). Regarding the complete study: Antithyroid drugs had been taken for less than 3 months by newly diagnosed Graves' disease patients. The study took place in China and was registered as a clinical trial. Peripheral blood TCR sequencing and RNA sequencing compared persistent Graves' disease patients with newly diagnosed Graves' disease patients. A total of some 35 samples underwent TCR sequencing: about 13 from persistent and about 20 from newly diagnosed Graves' disease patients.

Results and caveats for the whole study, not just this receptor: A larger number of public clonotypes was shared among persistent patients (around 2,700) than among newly diagnosed patients (about 990). As a limitation, the authors acknowledged that the small sample size may reduce accuracy. The study examined only peripheral blood because the primary lesion, thyroid tissue, could not be accessed. Sequencing and analysis were limited to the TCR beta chain. Compared with newly diagnosed patients, persistent Graves' disease patients had lower TCR Shannon entropy and fewer highly expanded clones, which suggests clonal expansion. Persistent disease showed preferential use of TRBV28, TRBJ1-2 and TRBJ2-5, whereas newly diagnosed disease favored TRBV20-1 and TRBJ2-1.

Libraries were prepared through multiplex PCR. Sequencing relied on an Illumina HiSeq 4000. TCR beta libraries were built with iRepertoire HTBI primers and Arm-PCR amplification of CDR3 regions. Gel purification was performed on PCR products prior to sequencing. In the original analysis: A total of fewer than 70 TRBV and more than twelve TRBJ segments were identified across samples and were used for gene usage analysis of CDR3 amino acid clonotypes. COPE and FqMerger were used to merge filtered high-quality paired reads into contigs. BLAST was used to align contigs to IMGT TRBV, TRBD and TRBJ reference genes, and CDR3 was defined according to IMGT. Highly expanded clones were defined as clonotypes with a frequency above 0.1%. Shannon entropy was used to measure repertoire diversity, and the Gini coefficient was used to measure V-J evenness. Public clonotypes were defined as clonotypes shared by more than one individual. TCRdb applied fastp at Q25 and MiXCR to the public reads, then kept only in-frame beta chains. Identical CDR3 proteins give one entry, which carries the most common genes and DNA. The V and J calls come from TCRdb's annotation, not from the publication. Here the sample has around 420,000 distinct CDR3 sequences; roughly a sixth occur a single time. Roughly 20% of the sample lies in the top ten.

Sequencing was performed on peripheral blood mononuclear cells (PBMCs), taken at new diagnosis, from a patient treated with antithyroid drugs. The chain is assembled from TRBV12-3 or TRBV12-4 and TRBJ2-7, and TRBD2 may be the D gene, going by 6 matching bases. The receptor was isolated from a female donor with Graves disease. Read as DNA, the sequence is TGTGCCAGCAGAGGGACTCTAGCTTGGAACGAGCAGTACTTC. It codes for CASRGTLAWNEQYF.